The T cell receptor beta chain described here comes from a study of CD8 T cells in Susac syndrome. Sequencing of TCR beta was performed on blood CD8+ and CD4+ T cells. This CDR3 has 14 amino acids. CDR1 and CDR2 from the germline V gene are MNHEY and SVGEGT. The V and J ends lost 2 bases and 5 bases, in that order; junction bases with no gene match: 3. Random hexamers were used to reverse transcribe an amount of about 0.5 to 1 ug RNA. Across 54 Vbeta and 13 Jbeta, immunoSEQ multiplex PCR amplified TCR beta CDR3. TCRdb re-called the immunoSEQ multiplex PCR reads through MiXCR, storing one row per CDR3 protein. The sample includes 330,000 or so distinct CDR3 sequences, roughly 85% of them seen just once.

This sequence joins TRBV6-2 or TRBV6-3 and TRBJ2-3; TRBD1 agrees at 8 bases. This TCR derives from a human donor with multiple sclerosis. Sequencing was done on a sample of CD8+ T cells from PBMCs. CDR3 in DNA: TGTGCCAGCAGTTACGTCACAGGGGGAGATACGCAGTATTTT. It codes for CASSYVTGGDTQYF.